What follows are 12 T cell receptor beta chains derived from one specimen sequenced in a study of breast tumors, draining lymph nodes, adjacent tissues. Breast cancer patients provided tissue from their axillary draining lymph nodes. TCRdb used MiXCR to reprocess the multiplex PCR reads, holding one entry per CDR3 protein. The sample lists roughly 220,000 distinct CDR3 sequences, around 34% seen once, with approximately 3.5% in the top ten. Sequenced sample: axillary lymph node tissue. All receptors come from a female donor with breast cancer. Some clones in this sample may be carry-over from other donors' samples.

This clonotype was detected many times. V and J are TRBV7-9 and TRBJ1-5; D gene ambiguous. The CDR3 runs to 14 residues. CDR1 is SEHNR, CDR2 FQNEAQ, per germline (reference sequence). The ends were cut back, 1 base at V and 1 base at J, with 5 bases in the middle. DNA of the CDR3: TGTGCCAGCAGCTTAGAATGGAGCAATCAGCCCCAGCATTTT. This codes for CASSLEWSNQPQHF.

This clonotype was seen ten or more times. The chain is built from TRBV12-3 or TRBV12-4 and TRBJ2-7; the D gene is possibly TRBD1 (6 bases). The CDR3 runs 14 residues. The V end was cut by 4 bases, the J end by 2 bases, with 12 bases between. CDR3 loop: CASSSQTGTYEQYF. CDR3 coding DNA: TGTGCCAGCAGTTCCCAGACAGGTACCTACGAGCAGTACTTC.

This clonotype was seen at least ten times. The rearrangement uses TRBV5-8 and TRBJ2-1; the match to TRBD1 covers 7 bases. After removal of 3 bases from V and 8 bases from J, the junction contained 11 bases not matched to a gene. Germline V lookup: CDR1 SGHTS, CDR2 YDEGEE. The CDR3 covers 15 residues. The CDR3 bases are TGTGCCAGCAGCTCTAAGACAGGGATTACGGATGAGCAGTTCTTC. This codes for CASSSKTGITDEQFF.

The J gene is TRBJ1-6, the V gene TRBV4-2; D is perhaps TRBD1 (6 bases). CDR1 and CDR2 (germline): LGHNA, YNFKEQ. CDR3 length: 15 amino acids. The V gene lost 3 bases and the J gene lost 10 bases, with 16 bases spanning the gap. CDR3 nucleotides: TGTGCCAGCAGCCAGAACCGGGACATAGAGTCACCCCTCCACTTT. Protein sequence: CASSQNRDIESPLHF.

The sample holds many counts of this clonotype. The chain recombines TRBV7-2 with TRBJ1-2; 8 bases are a match to TRBD1. Germline CDR1 is SGHTA and CDR2 is FQGNSA. CDR3 length: 16 residues. Unmatched junction bases numbered 9, after V lost 5 bases and J lost 1 base. As DNA, the CDR3 is TGTGCCAGCAGCGCTAAACAGGGGGGGGTTAACTATGGCTACACCTTC. Translated, it gives CASSAKQGGVNYGYTF.

This clonotype was seen just once. The chain combines TRBV5-6 with TRBJ1-2, with D uncertain. Germline CDR1 and CDR2: SGHDT and YYEEEE. With 7 bases removed from V and 4 bases from J, the gap between germline ends came to 23 bases. The CDR3 is 16 amino acids. The CDR3 bases are TGTGCCAGCCGCCAGCTGGGAGCACCCAAAAGCTATGGCTACACCTTC. Translation: CASRQLGAPKSYGYTF.

This clonotype was recorded at least ten times. The chain is built from TRBV11-3 and TRBJ2-1; D unresolved. Germline-derived CDR1 and CDR2 are SGHNT and YENEEA. The CDR3 contains 12 residues. Trimming pared 5 bases from V and 10 bases from J, leaving 12 bases between. The CDR3 DNA follows: TGTGCCAGCAGCATCGTAAGGAACGAGCAGTTCTTC. As protein: CASSIVRNEQFF.

This clonotype came up a few times. The V gene is TRBV6-2 or TRBV6-3, the J gene TRBJ2-1, with D perhaps being TRBD1 or TRBD2 (6 bases each). Germline V gene lookup returns CDR1 MNHEY and CDR2 SVGEGT. The V end lost 5 bases, the J end lost 9 bases, and 17 bases lay between the germline ends. The CDR3 sequence is 14 residues long. This chain's CDR3 is CASSGYNEGGEQFF. CDR3 DNA: TGTGCCAGCAGTGGCTACAACGAGGGGGGTGAGCAGTTCTTC.

This clonotype was detected only a few times. A much bigger clone sits one base away, suggesting this may be a read error. V and J are TRBV9 and TRBJ2-7, with 14 bases that match TRBD2. V shed 4 bases and J 9 bases; nucleotides not matched to a gene: 12. CDR3 length: 16 residues. The germline V gene has CDR1 SGDLS and CDR2 YYNGEE. CDR3: CASSPQGTSGSMSQYF. CDR3 bases: TGTGCCAGCAGCCCCCAAGGGACTAGCGGGAGCATGTCGCAGTACTTC.

The rearrangement uses TRBV6-6 and TRBJ1-6; D is possibly TRBD1 (5 bases). CDR1 MNHNY and CDR2 SVGAGI come from the germline V gene (reference sequence). The V end was cut by 6 bases, the J end by 14 bases, with 14 bases between. This CDR3 region has 12 residues. The CDR3 nucleotides are TGTGCCAGCAGGCCCGGGGGGGGGGCCCTCCACTTT. Encoded protein: CASRPGGGALHF.

This clonotype showed up just a few times. The chain uses TRBV7-6 and TRBJ2-5, with 11 bases identical to TRBD2. CDR3 length equals 18 residues. Per germline, CDR1 SGHVS and CDR2 FNYEAQ. Trimming cost V 8 bases and J 0 bases; bases outside gene matches: 14. CDR3 sequence (DNA): TGTGCCAGCGGAAATGGGGGGCTAGCGGGGGGCAACCAAGAGACCCAGTACTTC. As protein: CASGNGGLAGGNQETQYF.

This sequence joins TRBV5-6 and TRBJ1-2; D call uncertain. This CDR3 contains 14 residues. V was shortened by 2 bases and J by 2 bases, with 10 bases between the two germline ends. Looked up from germline, CDR1 is SGHDT and CDR2 is YYEEEE. CDR3 sequence (DNA): TGTGCCAGCAGCTTCCAGGTGGGAAACTATGGCTACACCTTC. Protein sequence: CASSFQVGNYGYTF.